This record covers a single T cell receptor (beta chain). Using immunoSEQ multiplex PCR, the repertoire was profiled, and TCRdb retains in-frame clones only, with some absent. Of roughly 24,000 clones listed, 75% to 95% are singletons. The V gene's germline CDR1 is SGHDT and CDR2 YYEEEE. Trimming pared 1 base from V and 0 bases from J, leaving 11 bases between. The CDR3 is 16 residues long. This sample is drawn from a study of T cells in tumors and immune-related adverse events. The V and J genes are TRBV5-6 and TRBJ1-3; D unresolved. The source of this sequence is a female donor with metastatic renal cell carcinoma. The material sequenced was lymph node tissue, taken from a patient treated with anti-PD-1 therapy. The CDR3 reads CASSLFQSPSGNTIYF. CDR3 DNA sequence: TGTGCCAGCAGCTTGTTCCAGAGTCCCTCTGGAAACACCATATATTTT.